The 21 T cell receptor beta chains reported below all come from one sample, sequenced in a study of blood T cells in healthy people across ages. A second PCR, run for roughly 7 to 11 cycles, used a sample-barcoded 5' primer plus a J-beta primer mix. TCRdb reanalysed the 5' RACE reads using MiXCR and keeps one entry per CDR3 protein. Counted here are fewer than 2 million distinct CDR3 sequences, around 40% occurring once; the ten biggest clones make up about 21%. The specimen was blood. All receptors come from a human donor in good health.

V gene TRBV10-3 combines with J gene TRBJ2-1, with 8 bases aligning to TRBD2. V lost 4 bases, J lost 3 bases, and 8 bases stayed unmatched. Germline values: CDR1 ENHRY, CDR2 SYGVKD. The CDR3 sequence is 16 residues long. The CDR3 region is CAISGERGPNYNEQFF. DNA for the CDR3: TGTGCCATCAGTGGAGAGCGGGGGCCGAACTACAATGAGCAGTTCTTC.

This clonotype was detected a few times. The chain recombines TRBV28 with TRBJ2-5; D remains ambiguous. The end of the DNA is better explained by TRBJ2-7, so the J call may be wrong. CDR1 and CDR2 from the germline V gene are MDHEN and SYDVKM. The CDR3 runs to 13 residues. This chain's CDR3 is CASSQQIRSEQYF. The CDR3 DNA follows: TGTGCCAGCAGTCAACAGATCCGGTCCGAGCAGTACTTC.

The genes are TRBV12-3 or TRBV12-4 and TRBJ2-1; D is undetermined. The CDR3 covers 12 residues. The V end was cut by 9 bases, the J end by 1 base, with 7 bases between. Here the CDR3 reads CASTLSYNEQFF. DNA of the CDR3: TGTGCCAGTACCCTTTCCTACAATGAGCAGTTCTTC.

CDR3 region: CAISESINEQFF. Here the CDR3 DNA reads TGTGCCATCAGTGAGTCGATTAATGAGCAGTTCTTC. The J gene is TRBJ2-1, the V gene TRBV10-3; the D is unclear. Germline values: CDR1 ENHRY, CDR2 SYGVKD. V was shortened by 0 bases and J by 7 bases, with 4 bases between the two germline ends. The CDR3 covers 12 residues.

This clonotype has only a few counts. The chain joins TRBV3-1 to TRBJ2-1; 10 nucleotides agree with TRBD2. From germline, CDR1 is LGHDT and CDR2 YNNKEL (reference sequence). With 1 base clipped from V and 6 bases from J, the junction kept 6 bases outside the gene matches. This CDR3 spans 16 amino acids. The CDR3 nucleotides read TGTGCCAGCAGCCAAGTGCCGCTAGCGGGGGCCAATGAGCAGTTCTTC. Translating gives CASSQVPLAGANEQFF.

The rearrangement links TRBV6-1 to TRBJ2-7; D is undetermined. The CDR3 totals 14 residues. CDR1 and CDR2 from the germline V gene are MNHNS and SASEGT. Trimming removed 7 bases from V and 0 bases from J, with 13 bases in between. The CDR3, as DNA: TGTGCCAGCACGGCGGTAGAGTCCTCCTACGAGCAGTACTTC. This codes for CASTAVESSYEQYF.

The chain is built from TRBV20-1 and TRBJ2-3; 16 positions agree with TRBD2. The CDR3 loop spans 14 amino acids. Germline CDR1 DFQATT, CDR2 SNEGSKA (reference sequence). Germline trimming cut 0 bases from V and 14 bases from J; bases unmatched to any gene: 5. The DNA for the CDR3 is TGCAGTGCTAGAGATGGGACTAGCGGGGGGGCGGGGTATTTT. Protein: CSARDGTSGGAGYF.

This clonotype appeared a few times. The V gene is TRBV7-9, the J gene TRBJ1-2, with D possibly matching TRBD1 (6 bases). The CDR3 is made up of 12 amino acids. The V and J ends lost 8 bases and 4 bases respectively, with 11 bases between them. CDR1 is SEHNR and CDR2 is FQNEAQ in the germline V gene (reference sequence). The CDR3 protein is CASPDSTYGYTF. The CDR3 region has the DNA TGTGCCAGCCCGGACAGCACCTATGGCTACACCTTC.

Many counts were recorded for this clonotype. The V and J genes are TRBV7-9 and TRBJ2-5; a weak D match, TRBD2 (5 bases). V was cut by 5 bases and J by 8 bases, with 12 bases left in between. Per the germline V gene, CDR1 is SEHNR and CDR2 is FQNEAQ (reference sequence). The CDR3 covers 12 residues. CDR3 loop: CASSPLEGTQYF. CDR3 DNA sequence: TGTGCCAGCAGCCCCCTCGAGGGAACCCAGTACTTC. Together with reference TRBV7-9 and TRBJ2-5, the CDR3 gives the full variable domain: DTGVSQNPRHKITKRGQNVTFRCDPISEHNRLYWYRQTLGQGPEFLTYFQNEAQLEKSRLLSDRFSAERPKGSFSTLEIQRTEQGDSAMYLCASSPLEGTQYFGPGTRLLVL.

The genes are TRBV5-1 and TRBJ1-1; tentative D call: TRBD1 (5 bases). Germline CDR1 reads SGHRS; CDR2 reads YFSETQ. V was cut by 5 bases and J by 0 bases, with 20 bases left in between. CDR3 length: 17 residues. CDR3 nucleotide sequence: TGCGCCAGCAGGGGGGGTCGTGATATGGTCATGAACACTGAAGCTTTCTTT. This codes for CASRGGRDMVMNTEAFF.

V and J are TRBV12-5 and TRBJ2-7; a weak D match, TRBD1 (5 bases). CDR1 and CDR2 from the germline V gene are LGHNT and FRNRAP. The CDR3 has 17 amino acids. V lost 3 bases and J 4 bases, leaving 22 bases between the germline ends. The CDR3: CASGFSRQSESFYEQYF. The CDR3 nucleotides are TGTGCTAGTGGTTTTTCGCGACAGAGCGAATCCTTTTACGAGCAGTACTTC.

This clonotype was seen a few times. The rearrangement joins TRBV7-2 to TRBJ1-2; 9 positions agree with TRBD1. Germline CDR1 SGHTA, CDR2 FQGNSA. The CDR3 is made up of 16 amino acids. Losses at the gene ends were 5 bases for V and 6 bases for J; bases not matched to a gene: 13. The CDR3 bases are TGTGCCAGCAGCCCCAGGGGGGGGACAGGGATCCATGGCTACACCTTC. Translating it yields CASSPRGGTGIHGYTF.

On this clonotype itself: Sequence at one end of the junction differs from germline and may be a read error. This rearrangement joins TRBV9 to TRBJ2-7; tentatively, D is TRBD2 (6 bases). There are 14 residues in the CDR3. Germline CDR1 is SGDLS and CDR2 is YYNGEE. The CDR3 nucleotides read TGTGCCAACAGCGTAGGAGGGGACCCCTACGAGCAGTACTTC. Translated, it gives CANSVGGDPYEQYF.

The V gene is TRBV6-5, the J gene TRBJ2-3; possibly TRBD2 for D (5 bases). The CDR3 consists of 20 residues. The germline V gene has CDR1 MNHEY and CDR2 SVGAGI. Trimming cost V 1 base and J 0 bases, with 23 bases left between them. The DNA of the CDR3 is TGTGCCAGCAGTTACTTCTATCCGGGATCCACCCCTATTAGCACAGATACGCAGTATTTT. Translation: CASSYFYPGSTPISTDTQYF.

At least ten counts were recorded for this clonotype. The rearrangement links TRBV7-8 to TRBJ2-5; D unclear. Trimming pared 0 bases from V and 9 bases from J, leaving 11 bases between. CDR1 SGHVS and CDR2 FQNEAQ come from the germline V gene. This CDR3 region has 13 residues. DNA of the CDR3: TGTGCCAGCAGCTTAGCCGCCCACTCTGCCCAGTACTTC. It translates to CASSLAAHSAQYF.

The chain employs TRBV7-8 and TRBJ2-4; 9 positions match TRBD2. The trim removed 3 bases at V and 3 bases at J, leaving 9 bases unmatched. CDR1 and CDR2 (germline): SGHVS, FQNEAQ. This CDR3 has 17 amino acids. This CDR3 is CASSFHPSGVGKNIQYF. In nucleotides, the CDR3 is TGTGCCAGCAGCTTTCATCCTAGCGGGGTTGGCAAAAACATTCAGTACTTC.

The table lists this clonotype with a count of one. This chain connects TRBV28 to TRBJ2-2; either TRBD1 or TRBD2 may fit D (6 bases each). With 3 bases removed from V and 6 bases from J, the gap between germline ends came to 14 bases. The CDR3 spans 15 residues. Germline V CDR1 and CDR2: MDHEN, SYDVKM. The CDR3, as DNA: TGTGCCAGCAGTTTTAGGTCCGGGGGCCCCGGGGAGCTGTTTTTT. The encoded protein is CASSFRSGGPGELFF. Filled out from reference TRBV28 and TRBJ2-2, the complete variable domain reads DVKVTQSSRYLVKRTGEKVFLECVQDMDHENMFWYRQDPGLGLRLIYFSYDVKMKEKGDIPEGYSVSREKKERFSLILESASTNQTSMYLCASSFRSGGPGELFFGEGSRLTVL.

This clonotype was picked up a small number of times. V gene TRBV5-6 combines with J gene TRBJ2-5; D uncertain. Germline CDR1 reads SGHDT; CDR2 reads YYEEEE. CDR3 length equals 14 residues. With 4 bases removed from V and 5 bases from J, the gap between germline ends came to 15 bases. The CDR3 DNA reads TGTGCCAGCAGCCCCTGGGCTACCCGGGAGACCCAGTACTTC. Its translation is CASSPWATRETQYF.

The chain combines TRBV6-2 or TRBV6-3 with TRBJ2-3, with TRBD1 matching 8 bases. Germline-derived CDR1 and CDR2 are MNHEY and SVGEGT. The CDR3 loop spans 17 amino acids. V dropped 4 bases and J dropped 2; count of bases not matched to a gene: 11. CDR3: CASSFRDRIRPTDTQYF. DNA of the CDR3: TGTGCCAGCAGTTTCCGGGACAGGATACGTCCCACAGATACGCAGTATTTT.

The DNA for the CDR3 is TGTGCCAGCAGCACCGACGGGTCAGGGATCGGTTCACCCCTCCACTTT. Translating it yields CASSTDGSGIGSPLHF. The V call is TRBV7-2, the J call TRBJ1-6, with a possible D match to TRBD1 (5 bases). CDR3 length: 16 amino acids. Germline values: CDR1 SGHTA, CDR2 FQGNSA. Trimming took off 5 bases at V and 9 bases at J, with 20 bases between the two ends.

The J gene is TRBJ1-5, the V gene TRBV6-2 or TRBV6-3; TRBD1 aligns across 7 bases. V trimming: 8 bases; J trimming: 3 bases; junction bases outside the gene matches: 13. The germline CDR1 and CDR2 sequences are MNHEY and SVGEGT. There are 16 residues in the CDR3. The CDR3 DNA reads as TGTGCCAGCGGCCCGCTCGGGACAGCCTACAATCAGCCCCAGCATTTT. It is translated as CASGPLGTAYNQPQHF.